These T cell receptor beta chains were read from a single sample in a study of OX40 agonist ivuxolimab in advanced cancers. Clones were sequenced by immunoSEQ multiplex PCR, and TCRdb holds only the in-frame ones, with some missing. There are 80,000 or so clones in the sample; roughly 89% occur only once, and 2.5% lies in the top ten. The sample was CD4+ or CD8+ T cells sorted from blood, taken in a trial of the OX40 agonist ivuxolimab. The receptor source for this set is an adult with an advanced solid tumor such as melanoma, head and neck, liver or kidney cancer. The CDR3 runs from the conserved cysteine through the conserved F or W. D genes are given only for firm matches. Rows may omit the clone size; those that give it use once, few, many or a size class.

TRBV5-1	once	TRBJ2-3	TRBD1	CASRQTGGITDTQYF	TGCGCCAGCAGGCAAACAGGGGGCATTACAGATACGCAGTATTTT
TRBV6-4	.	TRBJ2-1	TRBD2	CASSDSGSGSHNEQFF	TGTGCCAGCAGTGACTCGGGGAGCGGGAGCCACAATGAGCAGTTCTTC
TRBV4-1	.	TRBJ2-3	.	CASSQEGGPSTDTQYF	TGCGCCAGCAGCCAAGAAGGGGGACCTAGCACAGATACGCAGTATTTT
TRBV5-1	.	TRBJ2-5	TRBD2	CASSLGLAAQETQYF	TGCGCCAGCAGCCTGGGACTAGCTGCTCAAGAGACCCAGTACTTC
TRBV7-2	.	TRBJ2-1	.	CASSPGLLYNEQFF	TGTGCCAGCAGCCCGGGACTCTTATACAATGAGCAGTTCTTC
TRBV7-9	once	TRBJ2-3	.	CASSTGRNGDTQYF	TGTGCCAGCAGCACAGGGAGGAATGGAGATACGCAGTATTTT
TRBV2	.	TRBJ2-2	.	CASRFYRDNTGELFF	TGTGCCAGCAGATTTTACAGGGATAACACCGGGGAGCTGTTTTTT
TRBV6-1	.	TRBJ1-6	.	CASNGQPSKTPLHF	TGTGCCAGCAATGGACAGCCATCCAAGACACCCCTCCACTTT
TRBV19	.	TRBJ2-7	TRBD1	CASSRDRPAYEQYF	TGTGCCAGTAGTAGGGACAGACCAGCCTACGAGCAGTACTTC
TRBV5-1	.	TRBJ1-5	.	CASSLAGDQPQHF	TGCGCCAGCAGCTTGGCAGGGGATCAGCCCCAGCATTTT
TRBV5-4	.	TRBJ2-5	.	CASSLAETQYF	TGTGCCAGCAGCTTGGCCGAGACCCAGTACTTC
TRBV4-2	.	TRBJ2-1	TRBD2	CASSRSGREYNEQFF	TGTGCCAGCAGCCGAAGCGGGAGGGAGTACAATGAGCAGTTCTTC
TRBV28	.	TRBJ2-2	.	CASTGQSGELFF	TGTGCCAGCACCGGACAGTCCGGGGAGCTGTTTTTT
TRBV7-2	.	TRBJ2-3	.	CASSLASGTDTQYF	TGTGCCAGCAGCTTAGCGTCGGGGACAGATACGCAGTATTTT
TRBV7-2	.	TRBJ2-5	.	CASSFLRETQYF	TGTGCCAGCAGCTTCCTAAGAGAGACCCAGTACTTC
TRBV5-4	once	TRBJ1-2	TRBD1	CASSLNRGGYGYTF	TGTGCCAGCAGTTTGAACAGGGGTGGCTATGGCTACACCTTC
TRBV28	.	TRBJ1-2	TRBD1	CASRSQGARNGYTF	TGTGCCAGCAGATCCCAGGGGGCGCGTAATGGCTACACCTTC
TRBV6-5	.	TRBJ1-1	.	CASSFVPTSEAFF	TGTGCCAGCAGTTTCGTCCCCACCAGCGAGGCTTTCTTT
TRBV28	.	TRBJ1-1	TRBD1	CASSLYIGTGDTEAFF	TGTGCCAGCAGTTTATACATCGGGACAGGGGACACTGAAGCTTTCTTT
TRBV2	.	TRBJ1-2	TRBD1	CASSKQGATNYGYTF	TGTGCCAGCAGTAAACAGGGGGCAACTAACTATGGCTACACCTTC
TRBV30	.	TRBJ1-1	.	CAWSTQGLNTEAFF	TGTGCCTGGAGTACTCAGGGGCTCAACACTGAAGCTTTCTTT
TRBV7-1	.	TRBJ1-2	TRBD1	CASSPRQGDGYTF	TGTGCCAGCAGCCCACGACAGGGGGATGGCTACACCTTC
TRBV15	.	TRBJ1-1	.	CATSRGGIGAEAFF	TGTGCCACCAGCAGAGGGGGCATTGGAGCTGAAGCTTTCTTT
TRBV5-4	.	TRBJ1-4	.	CASSYYSEVKEKLFF	TGTGCCAGCAGCTACTACAGTGAAGTCAAGGAAAAACTGTTTTTT
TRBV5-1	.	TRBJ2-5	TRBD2	CASSMTSGAPRETQYF	TGCGCCAGCAGCATGACTAGCGGGGCCCCGAGGGAGACCCAGTACTTC
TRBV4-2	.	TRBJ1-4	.	CASRVSPADEKLFF	TGTGCCAGCAGGGTGTCACCCGCCGATGAAAAACTGTTTTTT
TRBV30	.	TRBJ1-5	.	CAWGGGPGNQPQHF	TGTGCCTGGGGGGGAGGGCCGGGCAATCAGCCCCAGCATTTT
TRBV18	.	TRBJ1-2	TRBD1	CASSPTGTANYGYTF	TGTGCCAGCTCACCGACCGGGACAGCGAACTATGGCTACACCTTC
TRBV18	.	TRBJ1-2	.	CASSPFRETDGYTF	TGTGCCAGCTCACCATTCCGCGAAACGGATGGCTACACCTTC
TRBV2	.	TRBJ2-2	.	CASSESPTGELFF	TGTGCCAGCAGTGAATCCCCCACCGGGGAGCTGTTTTTT
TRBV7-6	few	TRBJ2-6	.	CASSLNSGANVLTF	TGTGCCAGCAGCTTAAACTCTGGGGCCAACGTCCTGACTTTC
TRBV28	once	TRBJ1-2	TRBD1	CASSSLDRGLGGYTF	TGTGCCAGCAGTTCCTTGGACAGGGGGTTAGGTGGCTACACCTTC
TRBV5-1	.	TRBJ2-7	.	CASSASGRGRGTYEQYF	TGCGCCAGCAGCGCATCAGGTCGGGGCAGGGGCACCTACGAGCAGTACTTC
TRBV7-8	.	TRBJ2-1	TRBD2	CAGGGENNEQFF	TGTGCCGGCGGGGGGGAGAACAATGAGCAGTTCTTC
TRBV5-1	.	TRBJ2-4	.	CASSLAGSENIQYF	TGCGCCAGCAGCTTGGCTGGCAGCGAAAACATTCAGTACTTC
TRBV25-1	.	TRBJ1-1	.	CASSLGVNTEAFF	TGTGCCAGCTCCTTGGGGGTGAACACTGAAGCTTTCTTT
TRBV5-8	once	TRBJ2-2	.	CASSQGLRGELFF	TGTGCCAGCAGCCAAGGACTAAGGGGGGAGCTGTTTTTT
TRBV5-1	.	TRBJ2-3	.	CASSPVPSSAGATDTQYF	TGCGCCAGCAGCCCGGTACCGTCTAGCGCTGGGGCCACAGATACGCAGTATTTT
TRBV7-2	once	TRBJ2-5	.	CASSFELGAQYF	TGTGCCAGCAGCTTTGAACTTGGGGCCCAGTACTTC
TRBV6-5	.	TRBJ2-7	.	CASSYSTRGPYEQYF	TGTGCCAGCAGTTACTCCACGCGCGGCCCCTACGAGCAGTACTTC
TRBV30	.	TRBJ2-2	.	CAWSVVTTRAGELFF	TGTGCCTGGAGTGTGGTGACGACCAGAGCCGGGGAGCTGTTTTTT
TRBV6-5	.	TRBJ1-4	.	CASSYSKDSEKLFF	TGTGCCAGCAGTTACTCGAAGGACAGTGAAAAACTGTTTTTT
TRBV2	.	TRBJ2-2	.	CASSQGPFEGGELFF	TGTGCCAGCAGCCAGGGACCTTTCGAGGGCGGGGAGCTGTTTTTT
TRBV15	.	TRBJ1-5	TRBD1	CATSRFRDRGLNQPQHF	TGTGCCACCAGCAGATTCCGGGACAGGGGGCTTAATCAGCCCCAGCATTTT
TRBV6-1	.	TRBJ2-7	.	CASRPGSPYEQYF	TGTGCCAGCAGGCCGGGGAGCCCCTACGAGCAGTACTTC
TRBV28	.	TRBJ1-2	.	CASRQPLQGNYGYTF	TGTGCCAGCAGACAACCGCTACAAGGGAACTATGGCTACACCTTC